The entry that follows covers one T cell receptor beta chain sequence. Its cognate antigen is unknown. TCRdb's copy holds only in-frame clones and misses some; the assay was immunoSEQ multiplex PCR. The profile covers fewer than 80,000 clones, with about 98% appearing a single time and around 0.34% taken by the ten largest. The data are from a study of Tregs in tolerant kidney transplant recipients. Whole-study context: Related graft donors supplied nonmyeloablative bone marrow transplants, and mixed chimerism was transient. Overall study results and limits: The most relevant donor-specific Treg TCRbeta repertoire apparently came from expansion with activated donor B cells. Donor-specific Treg expansion exceeded global Treg expansion in tolerant patients, suggesting antigen drive. Nucleotide sequences could not be compared across some patients' samples due to primer changes.

The CDR3 runs to 16 residues. Trimming cost V 4 bases and J 0 bases, with 12 bases left between them. CDR1 is LGHNA, CDR2 YSLEER, per germline. This chain links TRBV4-3 with TRBJ2-2, with D tentatively TRBD1 (5 bases). The starting material was Tregs from blood, obtained before the transplant. The receptor's source is a human donor who received a combined kidney and bone marrow transplant. The CDR3 nucleotides read TGCGCCAGCAGCCGAGATTGGGGCGCGAACACCGGGGAGCTGTTTTTT. Translating gives CASSRDWGANTGELFF.